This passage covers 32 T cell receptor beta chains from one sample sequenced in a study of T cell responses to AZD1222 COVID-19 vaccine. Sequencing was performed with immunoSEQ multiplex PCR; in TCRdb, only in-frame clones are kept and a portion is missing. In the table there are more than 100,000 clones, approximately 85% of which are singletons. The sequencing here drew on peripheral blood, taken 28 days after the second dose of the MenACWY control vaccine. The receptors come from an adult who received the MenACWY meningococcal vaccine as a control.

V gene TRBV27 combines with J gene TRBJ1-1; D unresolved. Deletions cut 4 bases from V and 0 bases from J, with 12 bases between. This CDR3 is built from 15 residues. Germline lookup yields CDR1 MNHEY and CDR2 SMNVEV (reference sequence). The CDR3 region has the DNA TGTGCCAGCAGTTCCCTACAGTTAATGAACACTGAAGCTTTCTTT. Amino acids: CASSSLQLMNTEAFF.

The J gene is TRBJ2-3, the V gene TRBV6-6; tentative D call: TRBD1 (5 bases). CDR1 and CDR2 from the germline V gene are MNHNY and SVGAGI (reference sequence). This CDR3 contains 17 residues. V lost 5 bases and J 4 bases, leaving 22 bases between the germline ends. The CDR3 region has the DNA TGTGCCAGCAGTCAAAGGGGAAGGGGAACAAGGGCAGATACGCAGTATTTT. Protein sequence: CASSQRGRGTRADTQYF.

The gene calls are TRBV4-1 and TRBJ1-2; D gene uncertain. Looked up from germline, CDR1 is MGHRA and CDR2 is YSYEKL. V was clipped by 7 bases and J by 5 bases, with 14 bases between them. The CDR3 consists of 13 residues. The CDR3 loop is CASTLTPGYGYTF. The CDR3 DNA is TGCGCCAGCACCCTAACCCCCGGTTATGGCTACACCTTC.

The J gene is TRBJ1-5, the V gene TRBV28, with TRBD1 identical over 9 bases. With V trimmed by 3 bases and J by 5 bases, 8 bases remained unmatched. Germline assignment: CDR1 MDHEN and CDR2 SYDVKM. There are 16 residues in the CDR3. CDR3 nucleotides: TGTGCCAGCAGTTTCGTGGGACAGGGATCGGATCAGCCCCAGCATTTT. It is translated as CASSFVGQGSDQPQHF. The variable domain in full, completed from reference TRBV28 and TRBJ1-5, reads DVKVTQSSRYLVKRTGEKVFLECVQDMDHENMFWYRQDPGLGLRLIYFSYDVKMKEKGDIPEGYSVSREKKERFSLILESASTNQTSMYLCASSFVGQGSDQPQHFGDGTRLSIL.

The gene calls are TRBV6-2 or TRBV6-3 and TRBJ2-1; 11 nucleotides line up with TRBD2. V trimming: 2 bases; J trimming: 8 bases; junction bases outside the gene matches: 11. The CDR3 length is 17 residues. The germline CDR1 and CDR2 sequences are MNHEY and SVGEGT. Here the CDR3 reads CASSYEVAGGHQYEQFF. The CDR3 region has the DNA TGTGCCAGCAGTTACGAGGTAGCGGGAGGGCATCAGTATGAGCAGTTCTTC.

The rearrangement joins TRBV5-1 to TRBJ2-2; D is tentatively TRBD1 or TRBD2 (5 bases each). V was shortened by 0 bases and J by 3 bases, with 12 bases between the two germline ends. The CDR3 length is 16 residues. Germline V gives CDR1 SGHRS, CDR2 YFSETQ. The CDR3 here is CASSLEGPRDTGELFF. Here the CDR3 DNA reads TGCGCCAGCAGCTTGGAGGGACCCAGGGACACCGGGGAGCTGTTTTTT.

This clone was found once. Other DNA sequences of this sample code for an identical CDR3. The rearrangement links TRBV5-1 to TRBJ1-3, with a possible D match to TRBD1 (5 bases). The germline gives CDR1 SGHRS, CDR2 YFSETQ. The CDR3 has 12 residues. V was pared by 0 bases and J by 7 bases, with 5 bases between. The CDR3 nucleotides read TGCGCCAGCAGCTTGGAGGGGAACACCATATATTTT. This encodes CASSLEGNTIYF.

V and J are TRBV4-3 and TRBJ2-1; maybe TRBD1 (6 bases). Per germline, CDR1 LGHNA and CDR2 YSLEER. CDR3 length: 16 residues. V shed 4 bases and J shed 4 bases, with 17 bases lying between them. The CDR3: CASSRLGPDSYNEQFF. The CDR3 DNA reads TGCGCCAGCAGCCGATTGGGGCCGGACAGTTACAATGAGCAGTTCTTC.

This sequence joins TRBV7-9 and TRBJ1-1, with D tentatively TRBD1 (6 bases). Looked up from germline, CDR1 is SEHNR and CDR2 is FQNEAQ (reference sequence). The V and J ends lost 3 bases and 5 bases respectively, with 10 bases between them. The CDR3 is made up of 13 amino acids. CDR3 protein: CASSLPGATEAFF. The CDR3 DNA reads TGTGCCAGCAGCTTGCCAGGGGCAACTGAAGCTTTCTTT.

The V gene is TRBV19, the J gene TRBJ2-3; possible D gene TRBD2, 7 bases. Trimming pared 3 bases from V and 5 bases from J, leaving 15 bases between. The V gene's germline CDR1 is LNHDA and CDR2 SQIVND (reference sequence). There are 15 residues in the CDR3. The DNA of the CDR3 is TGTGCCAGTAGTATGGCGGGGGCCAGGGGAGATACGCAGTATTTT. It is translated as CASSMAGARGDTQYF.

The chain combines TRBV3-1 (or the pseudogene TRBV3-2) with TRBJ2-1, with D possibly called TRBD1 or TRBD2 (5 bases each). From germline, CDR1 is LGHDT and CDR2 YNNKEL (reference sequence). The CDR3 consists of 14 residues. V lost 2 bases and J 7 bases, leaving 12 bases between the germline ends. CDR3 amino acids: CASSQSRGRNEQFF. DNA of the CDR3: TGTGCCAGCAGCCAATCGAGGGGAAGAAATGAGCAGTTCTTC.

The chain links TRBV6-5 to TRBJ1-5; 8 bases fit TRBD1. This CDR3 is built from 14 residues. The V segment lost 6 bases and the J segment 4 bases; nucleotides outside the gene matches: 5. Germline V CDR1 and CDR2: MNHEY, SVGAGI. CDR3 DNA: TGTGCCAGCAGAGACAGGGGCAGGAATCAGCCCCAGCATTTT. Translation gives CASRDRGRNQPQHF.

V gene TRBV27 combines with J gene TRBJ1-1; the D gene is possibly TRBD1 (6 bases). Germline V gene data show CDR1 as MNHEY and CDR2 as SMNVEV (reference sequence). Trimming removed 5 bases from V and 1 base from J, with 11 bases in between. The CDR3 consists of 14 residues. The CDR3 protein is CASSPRGPNTEAFF. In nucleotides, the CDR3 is TGTGCCAGCAGTCCACGGGGGCCGAACACTGAAGCTTTCTTT.

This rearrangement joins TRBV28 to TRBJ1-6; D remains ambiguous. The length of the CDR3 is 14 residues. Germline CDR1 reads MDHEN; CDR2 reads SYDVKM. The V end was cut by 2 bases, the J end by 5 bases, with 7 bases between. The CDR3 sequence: CASSLTGNNSPLHF. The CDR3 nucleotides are TGTGCCAGCAGTTTAACGGGTAATAATTCACCCCTCCACTTT.

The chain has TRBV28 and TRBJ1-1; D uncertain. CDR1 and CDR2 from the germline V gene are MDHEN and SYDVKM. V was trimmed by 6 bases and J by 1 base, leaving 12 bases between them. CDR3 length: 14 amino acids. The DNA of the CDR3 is TGTGCCAGCAGACTACCACAGCAGAACACTGAAGCTTTCTTT. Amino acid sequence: CASRLPQQNTEAFF.

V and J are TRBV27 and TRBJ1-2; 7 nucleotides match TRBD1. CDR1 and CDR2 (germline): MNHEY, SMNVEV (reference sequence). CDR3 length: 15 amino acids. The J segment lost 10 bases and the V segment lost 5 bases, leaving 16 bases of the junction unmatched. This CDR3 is CASSTIRTGRLDYTF. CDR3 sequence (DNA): TGTGCCAGCAGTACCATACGGACAGGTCGGTTAGACTACACCTTC.

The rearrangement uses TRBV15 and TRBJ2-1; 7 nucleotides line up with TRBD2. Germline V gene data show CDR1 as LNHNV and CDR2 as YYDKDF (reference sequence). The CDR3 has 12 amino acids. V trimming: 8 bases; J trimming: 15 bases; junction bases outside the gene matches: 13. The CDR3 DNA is TGTGCCACCTCCGGGAGGATCTCTTCAAGGTTCTTC. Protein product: CATSGRISSRFF.

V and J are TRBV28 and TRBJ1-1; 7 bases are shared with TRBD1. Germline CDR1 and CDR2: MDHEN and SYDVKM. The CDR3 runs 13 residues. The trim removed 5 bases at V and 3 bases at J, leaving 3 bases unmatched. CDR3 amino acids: CASSLRGDTEAFF. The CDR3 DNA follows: TGTGCCAGCAGTCTCAGGGGGGACACTGAAGCTTTCTTT.

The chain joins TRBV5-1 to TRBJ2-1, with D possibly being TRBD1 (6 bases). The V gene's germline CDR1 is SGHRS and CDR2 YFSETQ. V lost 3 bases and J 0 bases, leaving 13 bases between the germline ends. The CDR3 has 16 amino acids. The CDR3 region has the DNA TGCGCCAGCAGCTCCCTCGGGACACCCTCCTACAATGAGCAGTTCTTC. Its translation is CASSSLGTPSYNEQFF.

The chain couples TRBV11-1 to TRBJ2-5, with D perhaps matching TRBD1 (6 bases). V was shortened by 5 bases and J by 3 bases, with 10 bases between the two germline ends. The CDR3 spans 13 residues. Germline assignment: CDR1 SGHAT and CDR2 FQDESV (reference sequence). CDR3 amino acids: CASSLHREETQYF. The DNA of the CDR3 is TGTGCCAGCAGCCTCCACAGGGAAGAGACCCAGTACTTC.

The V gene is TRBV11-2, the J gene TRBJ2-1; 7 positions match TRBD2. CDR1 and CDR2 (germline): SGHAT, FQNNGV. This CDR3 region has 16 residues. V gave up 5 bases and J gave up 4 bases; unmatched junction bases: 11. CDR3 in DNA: TGTGCCAGCAGCCCTCTTCTAGCGGATCCTTACAATGAGCAGTTCTTC. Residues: CASSPLLADPYNEQFF.

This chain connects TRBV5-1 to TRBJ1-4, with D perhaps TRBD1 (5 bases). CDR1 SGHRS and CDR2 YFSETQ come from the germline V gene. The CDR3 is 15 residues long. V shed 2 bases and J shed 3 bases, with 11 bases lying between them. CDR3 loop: CASSFGTAANEKLFF. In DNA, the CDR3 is TGCGCCAGCAGCTTCGGGACGGCCGCTAATGAAAAACTGTTTTTT.

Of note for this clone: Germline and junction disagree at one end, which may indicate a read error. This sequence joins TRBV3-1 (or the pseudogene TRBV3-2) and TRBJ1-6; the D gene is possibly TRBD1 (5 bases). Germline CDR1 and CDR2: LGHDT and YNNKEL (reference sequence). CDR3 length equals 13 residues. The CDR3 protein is CASSQDPAGRSYF. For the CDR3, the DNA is TGTGCCAGCAGCCAAGATCCGGCGGGACGCTCCTACTTT.

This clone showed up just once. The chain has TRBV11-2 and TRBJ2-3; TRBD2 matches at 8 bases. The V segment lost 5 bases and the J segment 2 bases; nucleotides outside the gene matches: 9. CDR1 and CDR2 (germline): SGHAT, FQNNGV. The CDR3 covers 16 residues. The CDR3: CASSPGRGGSTDTQYF. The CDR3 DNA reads TGTGCCAGCAGCCCAGGTCGGGGGGGCTCCACAGATACGCAGTATTTT.

CDR3 protein: CASGQGVANTGELFF. For the CDR3, the DNA is TGTGCCAGTGGACAGGGAGTAGCAAACACCGGGGAGCTGTTTTTT. The J gene is TRBJ2-2, the V gene TRBV6-5; 8 bases match TRBD1. V dropped 9 bases and J dropped 2; count of bases not matched to a gene: 8. The germline CDR1 and CDR2 sequences are MNHEY and SVGAGI. The CDR3 is 15 residues long.

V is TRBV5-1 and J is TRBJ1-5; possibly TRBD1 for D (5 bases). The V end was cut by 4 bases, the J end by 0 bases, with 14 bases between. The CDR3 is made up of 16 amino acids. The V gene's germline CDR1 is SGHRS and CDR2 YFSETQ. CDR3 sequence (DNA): TGCGCCAGCAGCCCAACGGGACCCTATAGCAATCAGCCCCAGCATTTT. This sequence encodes CASSPTGPYSNQPQHF. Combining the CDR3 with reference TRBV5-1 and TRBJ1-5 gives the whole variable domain KAGVTQTPRYLIKTRGQQVTLSCSPISGHRSVSWYQQTPGQGLQFLFEYFSETQRNKGNFPGRFSGRQFSNSRSEMNVSTLELGDSALYLCASSPTGPYSNQPQHFGDGTRLSIL.

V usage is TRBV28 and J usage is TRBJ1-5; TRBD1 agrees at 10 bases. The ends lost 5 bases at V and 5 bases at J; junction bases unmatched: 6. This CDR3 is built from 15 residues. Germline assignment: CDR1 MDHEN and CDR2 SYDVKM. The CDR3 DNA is TGTGCCAGCAGTAAAGCGGGACAGGGGTATCAGCCCCAGCATTTT. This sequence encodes CASSKAGQGYQPQHF.

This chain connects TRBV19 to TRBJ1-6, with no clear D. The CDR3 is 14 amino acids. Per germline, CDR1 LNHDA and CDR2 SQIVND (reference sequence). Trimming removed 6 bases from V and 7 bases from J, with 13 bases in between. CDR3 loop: CASSSWGGNSPLHF. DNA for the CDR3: TGTGCCAGTAGCAGTTGGGGAGGAAATTCACCCCTCCACTTT.

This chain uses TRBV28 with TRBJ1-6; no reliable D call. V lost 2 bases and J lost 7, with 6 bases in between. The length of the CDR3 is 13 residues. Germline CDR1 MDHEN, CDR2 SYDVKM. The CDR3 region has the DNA TGTGCCAGCAGTTTACCGGGGAATTCACCCCTCCACTTT. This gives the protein CASSLPGNSPLHF.

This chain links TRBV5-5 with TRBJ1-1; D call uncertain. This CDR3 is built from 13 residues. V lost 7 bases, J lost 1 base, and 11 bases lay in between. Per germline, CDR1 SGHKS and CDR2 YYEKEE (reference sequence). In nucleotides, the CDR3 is TGTGCCAGCGGCACCTCATCGAACACTGAAGCTTTCTTT. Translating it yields CASGTSSNTEAFF.

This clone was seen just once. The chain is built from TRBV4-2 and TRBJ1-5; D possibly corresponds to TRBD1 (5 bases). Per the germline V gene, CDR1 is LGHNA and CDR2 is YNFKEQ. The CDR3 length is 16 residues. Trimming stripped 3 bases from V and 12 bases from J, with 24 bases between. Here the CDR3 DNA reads TGTGCCAGCAGCCATTCACAGGCCGATCATAGCAAGGGCCAGCATTTT. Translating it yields CASSHSQADHSKGQHF.

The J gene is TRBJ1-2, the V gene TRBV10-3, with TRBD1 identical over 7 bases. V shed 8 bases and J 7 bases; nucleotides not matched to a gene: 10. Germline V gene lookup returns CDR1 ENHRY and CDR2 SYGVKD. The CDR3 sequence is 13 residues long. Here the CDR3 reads CAIGYRGVGGYTF. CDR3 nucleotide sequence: TGTGCCATCGGGTACAGGGGCGTAGGTGGCTACACCTTC.